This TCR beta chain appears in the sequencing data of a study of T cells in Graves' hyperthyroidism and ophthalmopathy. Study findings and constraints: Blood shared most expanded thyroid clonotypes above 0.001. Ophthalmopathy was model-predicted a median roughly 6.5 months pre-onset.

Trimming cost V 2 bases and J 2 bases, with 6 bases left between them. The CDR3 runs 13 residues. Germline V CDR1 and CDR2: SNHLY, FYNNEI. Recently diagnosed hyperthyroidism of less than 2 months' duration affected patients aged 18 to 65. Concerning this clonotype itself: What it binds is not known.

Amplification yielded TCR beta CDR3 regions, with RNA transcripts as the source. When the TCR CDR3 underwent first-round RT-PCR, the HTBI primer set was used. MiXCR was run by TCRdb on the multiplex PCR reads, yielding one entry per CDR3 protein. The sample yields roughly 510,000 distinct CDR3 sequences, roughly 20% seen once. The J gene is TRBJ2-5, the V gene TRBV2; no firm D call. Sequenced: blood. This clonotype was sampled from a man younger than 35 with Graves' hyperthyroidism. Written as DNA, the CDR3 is TGTGCCAGCAGTGAACAAAGGCAAGAGACCCAGTACTTC. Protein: CASSEQRQETQYF.